The present T cell receptor (beta chain) was sequenced within a study of T cells expressing NK-cell markers. Study as a whole: All TCR beta repertoires analysed originated from sorted CD3+CD56+NKG2C+, CD3+CD56+NKG2C- and CD3+CD56-NKG2C+ T cells.

Whole-study results and caveats: Whether expanded NKG2C+ T cell clones recognized HCMV stayed uncertain. Dominant NKG2C+ clonotypes in about six donors made up roughly 1.0-7.0% of CD8+ T cells.

Notes on this clonotype: Its antigen is unknown.

Each CDR3 protein gets one entry in TCRdb, which reprocessed the 5' RACE reads and gives no DNA. In total, the table holds about 460,000 distinct CDR3 sequences. Sequences were obtained from blood T cells: a sorted CD56 or NKG2C T cell subset, CD4+ or CD8+ T cells, or bulk PBMC T cells (not recorded which). The origin of this receptor is a woman aged 45-65 years in good health.

The CDR3 reads CSARLGDFTDTQYF. J is TRBJ2-3 and V is TRBV20-1; TCRdb outputs TRBD2, but without DNA this stays unchecked. Germline CDR1 reads DFQATT; CDR2 reads SNEGSKA (reference sequence). The CDR3 covers 14 residues.